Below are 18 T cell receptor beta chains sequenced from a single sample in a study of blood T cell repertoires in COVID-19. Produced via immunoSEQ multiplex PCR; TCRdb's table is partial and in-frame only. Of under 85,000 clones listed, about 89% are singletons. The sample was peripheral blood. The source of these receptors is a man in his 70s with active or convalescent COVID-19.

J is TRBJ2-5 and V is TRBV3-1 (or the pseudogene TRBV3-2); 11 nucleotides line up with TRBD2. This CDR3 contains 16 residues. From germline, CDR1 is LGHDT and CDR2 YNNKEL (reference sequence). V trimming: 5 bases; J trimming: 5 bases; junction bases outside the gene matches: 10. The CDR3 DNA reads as TGTGCCAGCAGCAGACGGATAGCGGGAGGGCCGGAGACCCAGTACTTC. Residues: CASSRRIAGGPETQYF.

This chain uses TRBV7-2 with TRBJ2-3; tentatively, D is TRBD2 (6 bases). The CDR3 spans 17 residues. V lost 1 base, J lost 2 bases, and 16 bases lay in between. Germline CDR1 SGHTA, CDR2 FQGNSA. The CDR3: CASSLGRLGGATDTQYF. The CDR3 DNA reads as TGTGCCAGCAGCTTAGGAAGGCTAGGCGGGGCCACAGATACGCAGTATTTT.

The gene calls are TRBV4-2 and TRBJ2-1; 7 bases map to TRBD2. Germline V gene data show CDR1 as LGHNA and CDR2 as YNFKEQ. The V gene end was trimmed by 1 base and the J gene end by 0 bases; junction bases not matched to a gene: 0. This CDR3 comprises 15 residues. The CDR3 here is CASSQGTSSYNEQFF. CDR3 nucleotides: TGTGCCAGCAGCCAAGGGACTAGCTCCTACAATGAGCAGTTCTTC.

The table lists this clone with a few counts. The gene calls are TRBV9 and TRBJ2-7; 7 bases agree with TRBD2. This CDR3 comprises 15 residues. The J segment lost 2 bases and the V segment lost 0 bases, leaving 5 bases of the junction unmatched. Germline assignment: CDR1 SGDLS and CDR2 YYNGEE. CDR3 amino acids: CASSVGREPTYEQYF. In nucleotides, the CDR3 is TGTGCCAGCAGCGTAGGGCGGGAGCCGACCTACGAGCAGTACTTC.

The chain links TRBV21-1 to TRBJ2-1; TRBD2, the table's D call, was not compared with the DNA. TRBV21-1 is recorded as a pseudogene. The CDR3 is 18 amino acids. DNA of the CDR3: TGTGCCAGCAGCAAAGCCCCGGTTCTCCTTAAAGCTTACAATGAGCAGTTCTTC. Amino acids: CASSKAPVLLKAYNEQFF.

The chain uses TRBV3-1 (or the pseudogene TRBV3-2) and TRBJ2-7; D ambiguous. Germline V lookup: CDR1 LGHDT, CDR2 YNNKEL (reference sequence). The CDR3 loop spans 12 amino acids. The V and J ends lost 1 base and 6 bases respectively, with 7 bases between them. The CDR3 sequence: CASSQVSREQYF. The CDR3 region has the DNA TGTGCCAGCAGCCAAGTTAGCCGCGAGCAGTACTTC.

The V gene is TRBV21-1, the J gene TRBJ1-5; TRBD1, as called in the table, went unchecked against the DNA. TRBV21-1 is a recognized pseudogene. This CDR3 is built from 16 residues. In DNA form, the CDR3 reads TGTTACCACCTCTCCTACCGGGACAGACCAAATCAGCCCCAGCATTTT. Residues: CYHLSYRDRPNQPQHF.

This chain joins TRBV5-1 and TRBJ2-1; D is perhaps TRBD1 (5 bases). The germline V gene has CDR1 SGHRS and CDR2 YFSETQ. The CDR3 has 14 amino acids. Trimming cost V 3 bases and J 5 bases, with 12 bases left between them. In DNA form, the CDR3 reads TGCGCCAGCAGCTATTGGCAGGGAAACAATGAGCAGTTCTTC. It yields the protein CASSYWQGNNEQFF.

The DNA for the CDR3 is TGTGCCAGCAGCCTACGAACAGGGGGAGCTTTCTTT. Translation gives CASSLRTGGAFF. The chain couples TRBV28 to TRBJ1-1, with 8 bases identical to TRBD1. CDR1 and CDR2 (germline): MDHEN, SYDVKM. This CDR3 is built from 12 residues. After removal of 6 bases from V and 10 bases from J, the junction contained 7 bases not matched to a gene.

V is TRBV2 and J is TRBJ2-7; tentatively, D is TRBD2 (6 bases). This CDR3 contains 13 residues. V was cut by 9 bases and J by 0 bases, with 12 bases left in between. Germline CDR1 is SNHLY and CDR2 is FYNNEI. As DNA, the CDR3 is TGTGCCAGTGGCGGGGTGTACTCCTACGAGCAGTACTTC. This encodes CASGGVYSYEQYF.

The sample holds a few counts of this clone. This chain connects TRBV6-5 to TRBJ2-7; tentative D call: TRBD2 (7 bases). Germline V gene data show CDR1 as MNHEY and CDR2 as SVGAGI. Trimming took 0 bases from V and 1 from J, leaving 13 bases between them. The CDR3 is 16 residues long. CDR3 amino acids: CASSYSGGRGSYEQYF. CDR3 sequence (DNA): TGTGCCAGCAGTTACTCGGGTGGGAGGGGGTCCTACGAGCAGTACTTC.

CDR3: CSGGSYEQYF. The DNA of the CDR3 is TGCAGTGGGGGCAGCTACGAGCAGTACTTC. V usage is TRBV20-1 and J usage is TRBJ2-7, with a tentative D call TRBD1 (5 bases). The length of the CDR3 is 10 residues. CDR1 DFQATT and CDR2 SNEGSKA come from the germline V gene (reference sequence). Trimming left V 7 bases short and J 3 bases short, with 7 bases between.

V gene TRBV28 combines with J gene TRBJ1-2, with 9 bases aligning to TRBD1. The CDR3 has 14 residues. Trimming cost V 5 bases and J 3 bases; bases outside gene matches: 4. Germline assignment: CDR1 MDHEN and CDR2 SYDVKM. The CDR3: CASSIQGADYGYTF. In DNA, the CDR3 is TGTGCCAGCAGTATACAGGGGGCAGACTATGGCTACACCTTC.

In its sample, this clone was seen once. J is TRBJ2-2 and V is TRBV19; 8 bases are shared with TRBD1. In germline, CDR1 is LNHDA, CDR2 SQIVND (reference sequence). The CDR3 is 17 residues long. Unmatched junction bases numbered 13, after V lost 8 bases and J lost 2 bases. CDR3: CASGRQGTHTNTGELFF. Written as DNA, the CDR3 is TGTGCCAGTGGGCGACAGGGGACCCACACCAACACCGGGGAGCTGTTTTTT.

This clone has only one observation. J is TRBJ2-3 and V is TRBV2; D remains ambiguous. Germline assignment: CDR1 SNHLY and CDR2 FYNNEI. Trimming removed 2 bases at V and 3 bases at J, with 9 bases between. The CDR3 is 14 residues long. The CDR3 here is CASSEKGATDTQYF. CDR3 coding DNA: TGTGCCAGCAGTGAAAAAGGAGCGACAGATACGCAGTATTTT.

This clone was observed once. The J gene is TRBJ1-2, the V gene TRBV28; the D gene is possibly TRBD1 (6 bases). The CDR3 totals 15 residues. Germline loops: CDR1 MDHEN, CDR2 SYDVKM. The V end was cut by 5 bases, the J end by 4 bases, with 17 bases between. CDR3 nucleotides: TGTGCCAGCAGTCCCTCCTGGGACACTGTCTATGGCTACACCTTC. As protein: CASSPSWDTVYGYTF.

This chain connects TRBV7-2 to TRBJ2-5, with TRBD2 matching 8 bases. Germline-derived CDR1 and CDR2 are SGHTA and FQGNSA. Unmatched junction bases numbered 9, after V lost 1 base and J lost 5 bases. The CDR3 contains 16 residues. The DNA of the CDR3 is TGTGCCAGCAGCTTAGGCGTGAGCGGGAGTAGGGAGACCCAGTACTTC. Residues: CASSLGVSGSRETQYF.

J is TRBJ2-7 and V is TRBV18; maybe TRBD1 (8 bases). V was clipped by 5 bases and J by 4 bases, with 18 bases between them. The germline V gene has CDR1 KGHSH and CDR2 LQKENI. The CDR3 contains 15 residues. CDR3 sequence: CASSSADRGGYEQYF. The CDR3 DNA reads TGTGCCAGCTCATCAGCCGACAGGGGAGGGTACGAGCAGTACTTC. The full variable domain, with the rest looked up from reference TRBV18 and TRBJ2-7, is NAGVMQNPRHLVRRRGQEARLRCSPMKGHSHVYWYRQLPEEGLKFMVYLQKENIIDESGMPKERFSAEFPKEGPSILRIQQVVRGDSAAYFCASSSADRGGYEQYFGPGTRLTVT.